A single sample is the source of the 4 T cell receptor beta chains below, sequenced in a study of cytomegalovirus exposure and HLA in healthy donors. PCR was performed using 60 Vbeta and 13 Jbeta primers. Generated by immunoSEQ multiplex PCR, the TCRdb table keeps only in-frame clones and is missing some. In total, the table holds 100,000 to 150,000 clones. Sequencing was performed on PBMCs. Source of these receptors: a man aged 18 to 30 in good health and CMV-seronegative.

J is TRBJ1-1 and V is TRBV29-1; perhaps TRBD1 as D (6 bases). The V and J ends lost 4 bases and 0 bases respectively, with 9 bases between them. This CDR3 contains 13 residues. Germline V gives CDR1 SQVTM, CDR2 ANQGSEA. The CDR3 loop reads CSVAGQLNTEAFF. DNA for the CDR3: TGCAGCGTTGCAGGACAGTTGAACACTGAAGCTTTCTTT.

V and J are TRBV19 and TRBJ1-5; D remains unclear. CDR3 length: 15 amino acids. CDR1 is LNHDA, CDR2 SQIVND, per germline (reference sequence). V gave up 5 bases and J gave up 2 bases, with 13 bases separating them. CDR3 sequence reads: CASSFGETRNQPQHF. The CDR3, as DNA: TGTGCCAGTAGTTTCGGGGAAACACGCAATCAGCCCCAGCATTTT. Supplemented by reference TRBV19 and TRBJ1-5, the full variable domain reads DGGITQSPKYLFRKEGQNVTLSCEQNLNHDAMYWYRQDPGQGLRLIYYSQIVNDFQKGDIAEGYSVSREKKESFPLTVTSAQKNPTAFYLCASSFGETRNQPQHFGDGTRLSIL.

The chain uses TRBV19 and TRBJ1-1; unclear D gene. Germline V gene lookup returns CDR1 LNHDA and CDR2 SQIVND (reference sequence). The CDR3 extends over 14 amino acids. Trimming removed 11 bases at V and 0 bases at J, with 16 bases between. In nucleotides, the CDR3 is TGTGCCGGCCGAGACACGGCCCTGAACACTGAAGCTTTCTTT. Protein sequence: CAGRDTALNTEAFF.

The CDR3 protein is CASSLRGQGWWVEPQHF. The CDR3 DNA follows: TGTGCCAGCAGCTTACGAGGACAGGGATGGTGGGTAGAGCCCCAGCATTTT. This chain links TRBV11-3 with TRBJ1-5, with 8 bases fitting TRBD1. V dropped 2 bases and J dropped 8; count of bases not matched to a gene: 14. Per germline, CDR1 SGHNT and CDR2 YENEEA. The CDR3 runs to 17 residues.